Shown below are 9 T cell receptor beta chains from a single sample sequenced in a study of blood T cell repertoires in COVID-19. Assay used: immunoSEQ multiplex PCR; TCRdb lists only in-frame clones, some missing. The data contain 200,000 or so clones, around 81% of them singletons. The sequencing sample was made of peripheral blood. All receptors derive from a man aged 55 to 70 with COVID-19, enrolled during active disease.

In this sample, this clone turned up once. The chain links TRBV3-1 (or the pseudogene TRBV3-2) to TRBJ2-7; 7 positions match TRBD2. V gave up 2 bases and J gave up 4 bases; unmatched junction bases: 5. The CDR3 is made up of 14 amino acids. Germline V gene data show CDR1 as LGHDT and CDR2 as YNNKEL (reference sequence). The CDR3 protein is CASSQKAGRYEQYF. The DNA of the CDR3 is TGTGCCAGCAGCCAAAAAGCGGGAAGATACGAGCAGTACTTC.

The CDR3 is CASSDPGQGGEKLFF. The DNA of the CDR3 is TGTGCCAGCAGCGACCCGGGACAGGGAGGTGAAAAACTGTTTTTT. This chain connects TRBV2 to TRBJ1-4, with 9 bases that match TRBD1. Looked up from germline, CDR1 is SNHLY and CDR2 is FYNNEI. The CDR3 sequence is 15 residues long. V trimming: 6 bases; J trimming: 7 bases; junction bases outside the gene matches: 9.

This chain uses TRBV6-5 with TRBJ2-3; TRBD2 agrees at 12 bases. Germline CDR1 and CDR2: MNHEY and SVGAGI. This CDR3 comprises 15 residues. The ends lost 6 bases at V and 6 bases at J; junction bases unmatched: 7. CDR3 coding DNA: TGTGCCAGCAGAAGGACTAGCGGGGTGGGGGATACGCAGTATTTT. It yields the protein CASRRTSGVGDTQYF.

The chain links TRBV7-2 to TRBJ1-2, with no clear D. The CDR3 runs 11 residues. The germline V gene encodes CDR1 SGHTA and CDR2 FQGNSA. Trimming left V 3 bases short and J 4 bases short, with 3 bases between. The CDR3 sequence: CASSLAYGYTF. The CDR3 DNA is TGTGCCAGCAGCTTGGCCTATGGCTACACCTTC.

The chain employs TRBV11-3 and TRBJ2-5, with D possibly matching TRBD1 (6 bases). The CDR3 covers 14 residues. V was clipped by 0 bases and J by 5 bases, with 10 bases between them. Germline CDR1 is SGHNT and CDR2 is YENEEA. The CDR3 nucleotides are TGTGCCAGCAGCTTAGAGAACAGGGCCGAGACCCAGTACTTC. Protein sequence: CASSLENRAETQYF.

The V gene is TRBV7-2, the J gene TRBJ1-4; TRBD1 matches 12 bases. Trimming at V came to 5 bases and at J to 7 bases, leaving 5 bases not matched to a gene. Germline CDR1 SGHTA, CDR2 FQGNSA. The CDR3 sequence is 15 residues long. CDR3 nucleotide sequence: TGTGCCAGCAGCCCCTGGGACAGGGGGCCTGAAAAACTGTTTTTT. Its translation is CASSPWDRGPEKLFF.

V and J are TRBV4-1 and TRBJ2-2; no reliable D call. V lost 6 bases and J 13 bases, leaving 12 bases between the germline ends. This CDR3 is built from 11 residues. Per germline, CDR1 MGHRA and CDR2 YSYEKL. The CDR3 bases are TGCGCCAGCAGTTCGAGCTCGAGGCTGTTTTTT. Amino acid sequence: CASSSSSRLFF.

V gene TRBV24-1 combines with J gene TRBJ1-2, with D hard to call. This CDR3 is built from 11 residues. The germline V gene has CDR1 KGHDR and CDR2 SFDVKD. V was cut by 5 bases and J by 4 bases, with 4 bases left in between. The CDR3 region is CATSAGYGYTF. Written as DNA, the CDR3 is TGTGCCACCAGTGCGGGCTATGGCTACACCTTC.

The V gene is TRBV27, the J gene TRBJ2-5; weak D call: TRBD2 (6 bases). Trimming stripped 5 bases from V and 4 bases from J, with 17 bases between. Germline V gene sequence: CDR1 MNHEY, CDR2 SMNVEV (reference sequence). The CDR3 is made up of 15 amino acids. CDR3 amino acids: CASSQEGRASETQYF. Written as DNA, the CDR3 is TGTGCCAGCAGTCAGGAGGGCCGAGCTTCAGAGACCCAGTACTTC.